The sequence of this TCR beta chain was determined in a study of cytomegalovirus exposure and HLA in healthy donors. Study in general: An earlier analysis found 117 million unique TCR beta sequences from 150 million to 200 million T cells.

This PCR relied on a set of 60 Vbeta primers and 13 Jbeta primers. Sequencing was performed with immunoSEQ multiplex PCR; in TCRdb, only in-frame clones are kept and a portion is missing. The sample has about 110,000 clones; approximately 70% are singletons. Worth noting for this clone: Antigen unknown.

The CDR3 length is 17 residues. Trimming at V came to 0 bases and at J to 5 bases, leaving 12 bases not matched to a gene. Germline V gene sequence: CDR1 SGDLS, CDR2 YYNGEE. Notes on the study in general: Analyses of presence and absence presupposed an approximately uniform sequencing depth across donors.

V usage is TRBV9 and J usage is TRBJ2-5; 8 nucleotides line up with TRBD2. This sequence originates from a man between 35 and 55 years old in good health and CMV-seronegative. The sequenced sample consisted of PBMCs. The CDR3 DNA is TGTGCCAGCAGCGTAGGTTCCGGGGGGGCCCGGATGGAGACCCAGTACTTC. Protein sequence: CASSVGSGGARMETQYF.